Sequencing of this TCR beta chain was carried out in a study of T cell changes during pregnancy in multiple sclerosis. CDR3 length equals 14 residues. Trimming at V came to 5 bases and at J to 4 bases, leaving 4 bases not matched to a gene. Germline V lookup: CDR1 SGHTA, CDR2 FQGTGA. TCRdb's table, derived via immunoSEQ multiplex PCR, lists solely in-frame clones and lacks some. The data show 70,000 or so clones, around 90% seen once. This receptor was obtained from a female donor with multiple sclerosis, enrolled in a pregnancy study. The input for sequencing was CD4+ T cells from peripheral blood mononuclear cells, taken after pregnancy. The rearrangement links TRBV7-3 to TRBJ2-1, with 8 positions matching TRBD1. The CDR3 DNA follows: TGTGCCAGCAGCCCGGGACAGGAGTACAATGAGCAGTTCTTC. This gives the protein CASSPGQEYNEQFF.